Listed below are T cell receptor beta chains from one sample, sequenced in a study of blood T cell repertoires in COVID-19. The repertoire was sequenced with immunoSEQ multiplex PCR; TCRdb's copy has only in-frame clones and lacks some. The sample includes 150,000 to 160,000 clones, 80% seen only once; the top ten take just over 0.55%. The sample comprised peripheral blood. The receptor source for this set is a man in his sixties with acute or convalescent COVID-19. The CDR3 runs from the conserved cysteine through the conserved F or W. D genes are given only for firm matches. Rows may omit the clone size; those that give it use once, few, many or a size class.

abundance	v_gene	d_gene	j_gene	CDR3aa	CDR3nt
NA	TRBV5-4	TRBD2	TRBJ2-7	CASSFGGGTYEQYF	TGTGCCAGCAGCTTCGGCGGGGGTACCTACGAGCAGTACTTC
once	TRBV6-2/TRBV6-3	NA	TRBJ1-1	CASSYTQGGTEAFF	TGTGCCAGCAGTTACACGCAAGGCGGCACTGAAGCTTTCTTT
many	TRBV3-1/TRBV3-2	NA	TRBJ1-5	CASSQDIGGSYQPQHF	TGTGCCAGCAGCCAAGATATCGGAGGGTCTTATCAGCCCCAGCATTTT
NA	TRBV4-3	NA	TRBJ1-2	CASSQDPGYGYTF	TGCGCCAGCAGCCAAGATCCAGGGTACGGCTACACCTTC
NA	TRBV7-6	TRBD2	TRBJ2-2	CASSLLAGVSTGELFF	TGTGCCAGCAGCTTACTAGCGGGAGTTAGCACCGGGGAGCTGTTTTTT
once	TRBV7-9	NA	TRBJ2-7	CASSSSPRQVSDEQYF	TGTGCCAGCAGCTCATCCCCCCGACAGGTTTCAGACGAGCAGTACTTC
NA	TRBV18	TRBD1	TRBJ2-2	CASSPSTGGTGELFF	TGTGCCAGCTCACCTTCGACAGGGGGCACCGGGGAGCTGTTTTTT
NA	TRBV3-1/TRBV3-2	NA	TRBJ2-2	CASSQDVLSGAPGELFF	TGTGCCAGCAGCCAAGATGTGTTATCGGGAGCCCCCGGGGAGCTGTTTTTT
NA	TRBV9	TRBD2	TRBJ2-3	CASSVGTSGGDTDTQYF	TGTGCCAGCAGCGTAGGTACCAGCGGGGGGGACACAGATACGCAGTATTTT
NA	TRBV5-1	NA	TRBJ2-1	CASSPSGPSYNEQFF	TGCGCCAGCAGCCCCAGCGGCCCTTCCTACAATGAGCAGTTCTTC
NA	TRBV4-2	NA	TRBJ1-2	CASSQDLSALHYGYTF	TGTGCCAGCAGCCAAGATCTCTCCGCGCTCCACTATGGCTACACCTTC
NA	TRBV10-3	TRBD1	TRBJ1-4	CAIGSKTGTNEKLFF	TGTGCCATCGGGAGTAAGACAGGGACTAATGAAAAACTGTTTTTT
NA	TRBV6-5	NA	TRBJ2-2	CASPGAAGELFF	TGTGCCAGCCCAGGGGCCGCCGGGGAGCTGTTTTTT
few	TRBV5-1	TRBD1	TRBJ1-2	CASSPTPGTEYYGYTF	TGCGCCAGCAGCCCTACTCCCGGGACAGAATATTATGGCTACACCTTC
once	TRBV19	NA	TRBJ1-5	CASSQGSQPQHF	TGTGCCAGTAGTCAGGGGTCCCAGCCCCAGCATTTT
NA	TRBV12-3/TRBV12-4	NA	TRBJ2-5	CASSGLQETQYF	TGTGCCAGCAGCGGACTGCAAGAGACCCAGTACTTC
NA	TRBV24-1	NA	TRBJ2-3	CATSDGGTDTQYF	TGTGCCACCAGTGACGGGGGAACAGATACGCAGTATTTT
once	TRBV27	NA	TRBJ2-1	CASRARGQGSYNEQFF	TGTGCCAGCAGAGCCAGGGGACAAGGGTCCTACAATGAGCAGTTCTTC
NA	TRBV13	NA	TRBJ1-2	CASSILNIGADFYTF	TGTGCCAGCAGTATATTGAACATCGGTGCGGATTTCTACACCTTC
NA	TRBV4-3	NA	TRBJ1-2	CASSQDLSTGIYGYTF	TGCGCCAGCAGCCAAGATCTTTCTACGGGGATCTATGGCTACACCTTC
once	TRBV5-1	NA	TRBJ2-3	CASSLARVTTWGTDTQYF	TGCGCCAGCAGCTTGGCCAGGGTGACGACTTGGGGCACAGATACGCAGTATTTT
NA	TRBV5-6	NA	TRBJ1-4	CASSRPGANEKLFF	TGTGCCAGCAGCCGCCCGGGGGCTAATGAAAAACTGTTTTTT
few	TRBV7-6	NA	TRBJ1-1	CASSLGRRRTEAFF	TGTGCCAGCAGCTTAGGTCGGAGAAGGACTGAAGCTTTCTTT
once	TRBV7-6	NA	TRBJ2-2	CASSLTGGMTGELFF	TGTGCCAGCAGCTTAACGGGGGGCATGACCGGGGAGCTGTTTTTT
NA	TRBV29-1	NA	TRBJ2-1	CSAKPKNEQFF	TGCAGCGCGAAACCTAAGAATGAGCAGTTCTTC
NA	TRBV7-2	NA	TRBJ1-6	CASSLGYRKNSPLHF	TGTGCCAGCAGCTTAGGATACAGGAAGAATTCACCCCTCCACTTT
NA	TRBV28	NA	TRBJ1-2	CASSPPGPGGLGYTF	TGTGCCAGCAGTCCCCCCGGCCCAGGAGGGCTGGGCTACACCTTC
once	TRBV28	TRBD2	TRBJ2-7	CASSLSRTSGRPTYEQYF	TGTGCCAGCAGTTTATCCCGAACTAGCGGGAGGCCCACCTACGAGCAGTACTTC